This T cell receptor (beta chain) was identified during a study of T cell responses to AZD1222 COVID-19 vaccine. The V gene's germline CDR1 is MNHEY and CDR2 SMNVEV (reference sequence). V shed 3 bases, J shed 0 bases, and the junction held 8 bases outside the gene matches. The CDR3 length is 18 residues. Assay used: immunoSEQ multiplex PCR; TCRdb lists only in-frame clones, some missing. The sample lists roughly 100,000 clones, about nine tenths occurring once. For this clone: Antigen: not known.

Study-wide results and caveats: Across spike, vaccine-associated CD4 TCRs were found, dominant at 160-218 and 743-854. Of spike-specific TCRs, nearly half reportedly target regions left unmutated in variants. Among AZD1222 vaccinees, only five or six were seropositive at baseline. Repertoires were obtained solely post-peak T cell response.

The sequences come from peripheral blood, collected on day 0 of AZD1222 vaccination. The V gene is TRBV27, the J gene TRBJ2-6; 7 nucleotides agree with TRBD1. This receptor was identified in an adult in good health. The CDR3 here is CASSFRDSLFSGANVLTF. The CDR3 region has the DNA TGTGCCAGCAGTTTCCGGGACAGTCTTTTCTCTGGGGCCAACGTCCTGACTTTC.